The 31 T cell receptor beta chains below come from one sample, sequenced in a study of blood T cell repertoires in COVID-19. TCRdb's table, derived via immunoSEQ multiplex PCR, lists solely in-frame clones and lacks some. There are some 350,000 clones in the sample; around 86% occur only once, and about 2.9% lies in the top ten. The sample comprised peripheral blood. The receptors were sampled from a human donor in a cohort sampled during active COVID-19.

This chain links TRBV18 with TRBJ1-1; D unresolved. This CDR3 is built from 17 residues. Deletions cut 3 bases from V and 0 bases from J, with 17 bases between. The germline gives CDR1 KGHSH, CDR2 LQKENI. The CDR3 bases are TGTGCCAGCTCACCGAAGTTGTCTACAGACATGAACACTGAAGCTTTCTTT. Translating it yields CASSPKLSTDMNTEAFF.

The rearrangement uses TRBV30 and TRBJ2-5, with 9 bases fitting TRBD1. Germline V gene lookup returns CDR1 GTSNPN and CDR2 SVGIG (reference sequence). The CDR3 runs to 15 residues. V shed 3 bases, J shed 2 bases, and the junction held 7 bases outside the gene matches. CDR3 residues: CAWSTGTGRQETQYF. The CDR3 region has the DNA TGTGCCTGGAGCACCGGGACAGGGCGACAAGAGACCCAGTACTTC.

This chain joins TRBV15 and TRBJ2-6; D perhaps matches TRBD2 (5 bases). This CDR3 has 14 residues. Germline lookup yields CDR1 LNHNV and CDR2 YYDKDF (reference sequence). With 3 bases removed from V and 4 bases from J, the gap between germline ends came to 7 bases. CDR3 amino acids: CATSRRGGANVLTF. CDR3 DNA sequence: TGTGCCACCAGCAGGAGAGGGGGGGCCAACGTCCTGACTTTC.

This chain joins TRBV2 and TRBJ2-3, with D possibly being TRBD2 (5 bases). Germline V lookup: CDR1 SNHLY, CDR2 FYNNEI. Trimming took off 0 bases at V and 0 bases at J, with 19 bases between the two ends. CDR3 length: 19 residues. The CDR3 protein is CASSEALGERITSTDTQYF. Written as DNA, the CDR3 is TGTGCCAGCAGTGAAGCGCTTGGGGAGAGGATTACTAGCACAGATACGCAGTATTTT.

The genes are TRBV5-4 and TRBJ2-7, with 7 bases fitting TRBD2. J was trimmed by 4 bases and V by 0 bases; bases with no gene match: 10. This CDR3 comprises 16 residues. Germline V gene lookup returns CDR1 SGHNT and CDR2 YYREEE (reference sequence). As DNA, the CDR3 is TGTGCCAGCAGCTTGGACCGCGGGAGTTTGACGTACGAGCAGTACTTC. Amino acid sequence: CASSLDRGSLTYEQYF.

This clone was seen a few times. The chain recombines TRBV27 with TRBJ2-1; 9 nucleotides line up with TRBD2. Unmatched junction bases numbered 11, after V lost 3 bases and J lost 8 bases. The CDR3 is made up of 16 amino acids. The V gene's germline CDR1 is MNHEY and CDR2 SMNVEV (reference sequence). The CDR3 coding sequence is TGTGCCAGCAGTTTCTCCACTAGCGGGTTTGGGGATGAGCAGTTCTTC. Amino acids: CASSFSTSGFGDEQFF.

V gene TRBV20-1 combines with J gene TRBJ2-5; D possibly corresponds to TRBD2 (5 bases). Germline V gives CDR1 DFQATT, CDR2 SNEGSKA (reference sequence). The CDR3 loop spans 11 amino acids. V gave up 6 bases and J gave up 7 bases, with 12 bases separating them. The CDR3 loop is CSAGLARTQYF. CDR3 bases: TGCAGTGCCGGGTTAGCGAGGACCCAGTACTTC.

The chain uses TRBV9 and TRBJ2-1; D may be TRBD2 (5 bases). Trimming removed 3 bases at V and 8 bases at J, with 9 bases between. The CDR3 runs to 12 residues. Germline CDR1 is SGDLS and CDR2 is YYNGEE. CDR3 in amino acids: CASSALGDEQFF. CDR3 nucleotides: TGTGCCAGCAGCGCCCTCGGGGATGAGCAGTTCTTC.

This chain's CDR3 is CASSGGLAGGQDTQYF. The CDR3 DNA sequence: TGTGCCAGCAGCGGCGGACTAGCGGGAGGGCAGGATACGCAGTATTTT. This chain joins TRBV9 and TRBJ2-3; TRBD2 aligns across 15 bases. Germline-derived CDR1 and CDR2 are SGDLS and YYNGEE. The CDR3 contains 16 residues. With 3 bases clipped from V and 6 bases from J, the junction kept 5 bases outside the gene matches.

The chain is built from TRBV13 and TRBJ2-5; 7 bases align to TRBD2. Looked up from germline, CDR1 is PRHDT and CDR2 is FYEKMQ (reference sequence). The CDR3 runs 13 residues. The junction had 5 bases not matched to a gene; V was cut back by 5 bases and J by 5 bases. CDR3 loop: CASSLARGETQYF. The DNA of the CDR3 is TGTGCCAGCAGCCTCGCGCGGGGGGAGACCCAGTACTTC.

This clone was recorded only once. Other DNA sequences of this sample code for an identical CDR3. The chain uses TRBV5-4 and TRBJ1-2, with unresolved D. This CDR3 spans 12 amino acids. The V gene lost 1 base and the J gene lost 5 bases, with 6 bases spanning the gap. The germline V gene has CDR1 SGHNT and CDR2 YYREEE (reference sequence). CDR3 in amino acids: CASSLRGYGYTF. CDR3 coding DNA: TGTGCCAGCAGCTTGAGAGGTTATGGCTACACCTTC.

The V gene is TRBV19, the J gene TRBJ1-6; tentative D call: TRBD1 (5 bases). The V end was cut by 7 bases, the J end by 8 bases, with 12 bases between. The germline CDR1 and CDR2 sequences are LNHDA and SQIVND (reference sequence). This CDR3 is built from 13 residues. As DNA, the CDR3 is TGTGCCAGTAATCACAGGAAGGATTCACCCCTCCACTTT. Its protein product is CASNHRKDSPLHF.

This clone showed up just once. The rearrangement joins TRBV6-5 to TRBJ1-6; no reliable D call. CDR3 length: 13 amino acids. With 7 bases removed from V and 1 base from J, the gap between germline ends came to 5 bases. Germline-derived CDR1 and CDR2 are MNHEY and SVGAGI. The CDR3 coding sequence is TGTGCCAGCAAGCGGTCCTATAATTCACCCCTCCACTTT. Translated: CASKRSYNSPLHF.

The CDR3 bases are TGTGCCAGCAGTTCTACCTCAACCGCACTGTTTTTT. Protein sequence: CASSSTSTALFF. This sequence joins TRBV28 and TRBJ1-4, with D hard to call. Trimming cost V 4 bases and J 13 bases, with 13 bases left between them. Per the germline V gene, CDR1 is MDHEN and CDR2 is SYDVKM. The CDR3 length is 12 residues.

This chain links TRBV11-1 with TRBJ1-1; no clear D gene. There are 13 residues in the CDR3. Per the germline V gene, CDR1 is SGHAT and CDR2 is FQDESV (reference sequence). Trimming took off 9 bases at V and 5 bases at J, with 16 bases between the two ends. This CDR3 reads CASQVGSKTEAFF. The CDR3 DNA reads TGTGCCAGTCAGGTGGGCTCTAAGACTGAAGCTTTCTTT.

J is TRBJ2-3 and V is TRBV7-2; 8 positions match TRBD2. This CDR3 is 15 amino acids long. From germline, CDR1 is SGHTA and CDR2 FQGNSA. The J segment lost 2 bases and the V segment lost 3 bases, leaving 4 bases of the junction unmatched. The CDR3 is CASSFTSGYTDTQYF. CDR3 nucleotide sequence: TGTGCCAGCAGCTTCACTAGCGGATACACAGATACGCAGTATTTT.

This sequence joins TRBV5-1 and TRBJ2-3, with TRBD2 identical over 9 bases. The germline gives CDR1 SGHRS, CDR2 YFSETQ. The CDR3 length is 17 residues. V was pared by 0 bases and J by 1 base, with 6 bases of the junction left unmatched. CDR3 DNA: TGCGCCAGCAGCTTGGGACTCTCTAGCGGGGGCACAGATACGCAGTATTTT. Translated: CASSLGLSSGGTDTQYF.

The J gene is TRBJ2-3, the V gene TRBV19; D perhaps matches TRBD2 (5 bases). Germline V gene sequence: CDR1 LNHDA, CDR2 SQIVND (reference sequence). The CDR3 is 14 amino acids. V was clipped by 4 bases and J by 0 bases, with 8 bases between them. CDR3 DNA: TGTGCCAGTAGTAGCAGGACTAGCACAGATACGCAGTATTTT. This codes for CASSSRTSTDTQYF.

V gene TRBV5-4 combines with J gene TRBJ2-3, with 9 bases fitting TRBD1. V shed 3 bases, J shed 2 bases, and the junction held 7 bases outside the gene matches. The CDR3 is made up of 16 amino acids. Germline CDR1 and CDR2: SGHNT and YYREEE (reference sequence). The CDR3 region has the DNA TGTGCCAGCAGCTCCCAACAGGGGGCCTACACAGATACGCAGTATTTT. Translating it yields CASSSQQGAYTDTQYF.

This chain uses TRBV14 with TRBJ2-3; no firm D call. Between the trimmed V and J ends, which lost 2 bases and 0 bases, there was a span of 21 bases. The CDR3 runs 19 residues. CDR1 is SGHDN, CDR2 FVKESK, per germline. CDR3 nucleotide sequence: TGTGCCAGCAGCCAATATGCGACAAAAAAGCCCAGGAGCACAGATACGCAGTATTTT. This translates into CASSQYATKKPRSTDTQYF. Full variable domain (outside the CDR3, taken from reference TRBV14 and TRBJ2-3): EAGVTQFPSHSVIEKGQTVTLRCDPISGHDNLYWYRRVMGKEIKFLLHFVKESKQDESGMPNNRFLAERTGGTYSTLKVQPAELEDSGVYFCASSQYATKKPRSTDTQYFGPGTRLTVL.

The CDR3 protein is CASSLPTYEQYF. CDR3 in DNA: TGTGCCAGCAGTTTGCCTACCTACGAGCAGTACTTC. The V and J genes are TRBV28 and TRBJ2-7; no clear D gene. Germline CDR1 is MDHEN and CDR2 is SYDVKM. Trimming shortened V by 3 bases and J by 2 bases, and 5 bases separated the two germline ends. The CDR3 length is 12 residues.

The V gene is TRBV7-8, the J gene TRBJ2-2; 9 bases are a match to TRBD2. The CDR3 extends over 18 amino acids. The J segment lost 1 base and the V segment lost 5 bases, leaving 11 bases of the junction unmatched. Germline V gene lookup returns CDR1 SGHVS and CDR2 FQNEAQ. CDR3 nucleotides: TGTGCCAGCAGCCGCCTCACCGGACTAGCGCTGAACACCGGGGAGCTGTTTTTT. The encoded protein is CASSRLTGLALNTGELFF.

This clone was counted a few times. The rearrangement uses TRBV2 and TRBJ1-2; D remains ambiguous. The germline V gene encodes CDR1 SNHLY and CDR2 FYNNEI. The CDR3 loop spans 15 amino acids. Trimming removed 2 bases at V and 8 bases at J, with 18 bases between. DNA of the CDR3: TGTGCCAGCAGTGAAAGGCAGGATCGAACATGGGGCTACACCTTC. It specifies CASSERQDRTWGYTF.

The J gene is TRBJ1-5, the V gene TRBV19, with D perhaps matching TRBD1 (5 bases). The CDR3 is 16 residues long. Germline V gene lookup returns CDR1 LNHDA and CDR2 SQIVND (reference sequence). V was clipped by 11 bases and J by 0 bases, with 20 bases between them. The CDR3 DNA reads TGTGCCTCTAAAAGGATTGGGGGGGATAGCAATCAGCCCCAGCATTTT. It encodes CASKRIGGDSNQPQHF.

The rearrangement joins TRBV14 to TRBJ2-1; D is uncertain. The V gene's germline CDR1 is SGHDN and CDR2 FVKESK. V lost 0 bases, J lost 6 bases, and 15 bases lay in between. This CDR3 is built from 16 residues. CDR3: CASSQDLAGGFNEQFF. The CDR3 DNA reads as TGTGCCAGCAGCCAAGATCTGGCAGGTGGTTTCAATGAGCAGTTCTTC.

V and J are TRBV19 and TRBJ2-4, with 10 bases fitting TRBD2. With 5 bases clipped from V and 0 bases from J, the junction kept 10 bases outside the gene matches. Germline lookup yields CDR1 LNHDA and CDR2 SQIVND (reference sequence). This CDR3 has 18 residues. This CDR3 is CASSHGILAGTAKNIQYF. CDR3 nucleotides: TGTGCCAGTAGTCACGGGATACTAGCGGGGACAGCCAAAAACATTCAGTACTTC.

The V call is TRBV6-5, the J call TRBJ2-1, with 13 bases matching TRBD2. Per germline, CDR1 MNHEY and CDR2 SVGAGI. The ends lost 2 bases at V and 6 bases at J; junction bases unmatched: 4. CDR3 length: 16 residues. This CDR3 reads CASSYPGLAGTNEQFF. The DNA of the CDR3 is TGTGCCAGCAGTTACCCGGGACTAGCGGGGACCAATGAGCAGTTCTTC.

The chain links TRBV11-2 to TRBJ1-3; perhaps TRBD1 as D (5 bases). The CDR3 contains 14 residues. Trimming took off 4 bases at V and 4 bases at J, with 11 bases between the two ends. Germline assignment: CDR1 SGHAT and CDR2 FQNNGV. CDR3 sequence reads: CASSSLGGGNTIYF. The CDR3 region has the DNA TGTGCCAGCAGCTCGTTGGGGGGGGGAAACACCATATATTTT.

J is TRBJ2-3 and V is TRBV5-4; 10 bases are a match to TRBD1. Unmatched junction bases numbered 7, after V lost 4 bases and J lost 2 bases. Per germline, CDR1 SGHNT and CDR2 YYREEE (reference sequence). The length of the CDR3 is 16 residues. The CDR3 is CASSGTGAFDTDTQYF. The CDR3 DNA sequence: TGTGCCAGCAGCGGGACAGGGGCCTTCGACACAGATACGCAGTATTTT.

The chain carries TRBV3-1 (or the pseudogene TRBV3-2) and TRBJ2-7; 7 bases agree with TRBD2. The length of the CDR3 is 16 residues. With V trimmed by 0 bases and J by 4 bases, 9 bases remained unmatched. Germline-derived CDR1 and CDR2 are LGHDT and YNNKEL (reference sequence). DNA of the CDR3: TGTGCCAGCAGCCAAGACCCCCCAGCGGGGAGGTACGAGCAGTACTTC. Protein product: CASSQDPPAGRYEQYF.

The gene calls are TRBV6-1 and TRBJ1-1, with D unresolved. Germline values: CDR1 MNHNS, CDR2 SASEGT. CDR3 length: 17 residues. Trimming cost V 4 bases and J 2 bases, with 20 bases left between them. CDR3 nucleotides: TGTGCCAGCAGTGGGAGGAACAGCCACGACGTTAACACTGAAGCTTTCTTT. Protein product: CASSGRNSHDVNTEAFF.